This is a list of T cell receptor beta chains from one sample in a study of blood T cell repertoires in COVID-19. The data were produced by immunoSEQ multiplex PCR, yet TCRdb's version contains in-frame clones alone and is incomplete. The repertoire includes tens of thousands of clones, around 75% of them detected once, and about 16% sits in the top ten. Material: peripheral blood. The receptor source for this set is a woman older than 75 with active or convalescent COVID-19. The CDR3 runs from the conserved cysteine through the conserved F or W. Each record gives: V gene, CDR3 protein.

V gene: TRBV3-1/TRBV3-2
CDR3 protein: CASSRKEGSYNSPLHF

V gene: TRBV11-1
CDR3 protein: CASSLEVGARGEQFF

V gene: TRBV7-9
CDR3 protein: CASSLDEYGGEGTDTQYF

V gene: TRBV19
CDR3 protein: CASSAGGAVFPEKLFF

V gene: TRBV6-5
CDR3 protein: CASSYSGLSTDTQYF

V gene: TRBV6-2/TRBV6-3
CDR3 protein: CASSRTSHNADTQYF

V gene: TRBV19
CDR3 protein: CASSRLDRGKEVEQYF

V gene: TRBV9
CDR3 protein: CASSVDRNYGYTF

V gene: TRBV4-2
CDR3 protein: CASSQAPTVSEKLFF

V gene: TRBV5-5
CDR3 protein: CASSFETTNEKLFF

V gene: TRBV5-4
CDR3 protein: CASSLQGVNSPLHF

V gene: TRBV7-2
CDR3 protein: CASSPDTINTEAFF

V gene: TRBV5-6
CDR3 protein: CASSAGGGYGYTF

V gene: TRBV7-9
CDR3 protein: CASSFTANTEAFF

V gene: TRBV9
CDR3 protein: CASSLSGGEQYF

V gene: TRBV6-2/TRBV6-3
CDR3 protein: CASSYYSFYGYTF

V gene: TRBV11-2
CDR3 protein: CASSLGTRNEQFF

V gene: TRBV4-3
CDR3 protein: CASSQDRGSYEQYF

V gene: TRBV5-1
CDR3 protein: CASSSTSRDYGYTF

V gene: TRBV7-9
CDR3 protein: CASRRMNTEAFF

V gene: TRBV5-1
CDR3 protein: CASSPSGYGYTF

V gene: TRBV4-3
CDR3 protein: CASSLYWASNTGELFF

V gene: TRBV10-3
CDR3 protein: CAISDISGTYNEQFF

V gene: TRBV7-8
CDR3 protein: CASRLGLGANVLTF

V gene: TRBV7-6
CDR3 protein: CASSLQYGGVYNEQFF

V gene: TRBV18
CDR3 protein: CASSSLIQGEGTEAFF

V gene: TRBV18
CDR3 protein: CASSPPRTGLSTEAFF

V gene: TRBV5-1
CDR3 protein: CASRRGAEEGEQFF

V gene: TRBV7-7
CDR3 protein: CASAPSGGADTQYF

V gene: TRBV2
CDR3 protein: CASKGGLFNSPLHF

V gene: TRBV5-6
CDR3 protein: CASSFSRQRGNEQFF

V gene: TRBV3-1/TRBV3-2
CDR3 protein: CASSQERGGWGYGYTF

V gene: TRBV20-1
CDR3 protein: CSVGGERAFF